The 18 T cell receptor beta chains below were found in one sample sequenced in a study of T cell responses to AZD1222 COVID-19 vaccine. Method: immunoSEQ multiplex PCR; TCRdb's copy keeps in-frame clones and lacks some. This repertoire shows just over 150,000 clones, around 87% found once; its top ten account for roughly a tenth. Material: peripheral blood, obtained 28 days after the second AZD1222 dose. The receptors originated from an adult who received the AZD1222 COVID-19 vaccine.

This chain joins TRBV14 and TRBJ2-7; D is tentatively TRBD1 or TRBD2 (5 bases each). The CDR3 length is 13 residues. Germline values: CDR1 SGHDN, CDR2 FVKESK. Between the trimmed V and J ends, which lost 3 bases and 2 bases, there was a span of 8 bases. CDR3 bases: TGTGCCAGCAGCCAGGGGGTTCCCTACGAGCAGTACTTC. Its protein is CASSQGVPYEQYF.

This clone came up a few times. This sequence joins TRBV7-9 and TRBJ2-7; either TRBD1 or TRBD2 may fit D (6 bases each). The V gene lost 6 bases and the J gene lost 6 bases, with 18 bases spanning the gap. The germline V gene encodes CDR1 SEHNR and CDR2 FQNEAQ (reference sequence). CDR3 length: 14 amino acids. The DNA of the CDR3 is TGTGCCAGCAGTCGCCCAGGTGGGGGGCGCGAGCAGTACTTC. Amino acids: CASSRPGGGREQYF.

Here the CDR3 reads CASSQATGGLKYHEQYF. For the CDR3, the DNA is TGTGCCAGCAGCCAAGCTACAGGAGGTCTGAAGTACCACGAGCAGTACTTC. The chain uses TRBV3-1 (or the pseudogene TRBV3-2) and TRBJ2-7; D is possibly TRBD1 or TRBD2 (5 bases each). Trimming stripped 1 base from V and 5 bases from J, with 21 bases between. The CDR3 is 17 amino acids. CDR1 and CDR2 from the germline V gene are LGHDT and YNNKEL (reference sequence).

This clone was seen only a few times. This rearrangement joins TRBV4-1 to TRBJ1-3; no reliable D call. The CDR3 covers 16 residues. V lost 0 bases and J lost 2, with 11 bases in between. In germline, CDR1 is MGHRA, CDR2 YSYEKL. This chain's CDR3 is CASSQDTLITGNTIYF. The CDR3 DNA follows: TGCGCCAGCAGCCAAGATACCCTGATAACTGGAAACACCATATATTTT.

The J gene is TRBJ1-2, the V gene TRBV6-2 or TRBV6-3, with unresolved D. Trimming stripped 1 base from V and 6 bases from J, with 9 bases between. This CDR3 spans 13 amino acids. Germline assignment: CDR1 MNHEY and CDR2 SVGEGT. This chain's CDR3 is CASSYLGGNGYTF. CDR3 DNA sequence: TGTGCCAGCAGTTACTTGGGCGGAAATGGCTACACCTTC.

In its sample, this clone was seen a few times. The chain couples TRBV6-1 to TRBJ1-2, with 8 bases that match TRBD1. J gave up 8 bases and V 2 bases, and 10 bases lay outside the gene matches. This CDR3 spans 15 amino acids. Germline CDR1 MNHNS, CDR2 SASEGT. The CDR3: CASSEIETGVSGYTF. CDR3 nucleotide sequence: TGTGCCAGCAGTGAAATTGAGACAGGGGTCTCGGGCTACACCTTC.

The chain carries TRBV27 and TRBJ2-7; 8 bases fit TRBD2. The CDR3 length is 14 residues. V lost 10 bases, J lost 3 bases, and 11 bases stayed unmatched. In germline, CDR1 is MNHEY, CDR2 SMNVEV (reference sequence). CDR3 loop: CATGAGGEGYEQYF. The DNA of the CDR3 is TGTGCCACCGGCGCCGGGGGGGAGGGCTACGAGCAGTACTTC.

This sequence joins TRBV9 and TRBJ1-1; 10 nucleotides match TRBD1. J lost 7 bases, V lost 3 bases, and 15 bases had no gene match. This CDR3 region has 17 residues. From germline, CDR1 is SGDLS and CDR2 YYNGEE. CDR3 protein: CASSASTGQGTINEAFF. CDR3 coding DNA: TGTGCCAGCAGCGCCTCAACGGGACAGGGGACTATCAATGAAGCTTTCTTT.

Here the CDR3 reads CASSLVGGFGEETFF. As DNA, the CDR3 is TGTGCCAGCAGCTTAGTGGGTGGTTTTGGGGAAGAAACTTTCTTT. V and J are TRBV7-2 and TRBJ1-1; D ambiguous. V dropped 1 base and J dropped 12 bases, with 21 bases sitting between them. Germline CDR1 SGHTA, CDR2 FQGNSA. The CDR3 has 15 residues.

This rearrangement joins TRBV7-2 to TRBJ1-5; D gene ambiguous. Germline-derived CDR1 and CDR2 are SGHTA and FQGNSA. The V end lost 0 bases, the J end lost 1 base, and 4 bases lay between the germline ends. The CDR3 length is 14 residues. The CDR3 here is CASSLAKSNQPQHF. The CDR3 nucleotides read TGTGCCAGCAGCTTAGCGAAGAGCAATCAGCCCCAGCATTTT. The full variable domain, rest sourced from reference TRBV7-2 and TRBJ1-5, is GAGVSQSPSNKVTEKGKDVELRCDPISGHTALYWYRQSLGQGLEFLIYFQGNSAPDKSGLPSDRFSAERTGGSVSTLTIQRTQQEDSAVYLCASSLAKSNQPQHFGDGTRLSIL.

This clone appeared once. The CDR3 nucleotides read TGTGCCAGCAGCTTAGGTCGTGGTCAGTCCTACGAGCAGTACTTC. Translated: CASSLGRGQSYEQYF. The V and J genes are TRBV7-8 and TRBJ2-7; D gene ambiguous. Germline CDR1 SGHVS, CDR2 FQNEAQ. This CDR3 spans 15 amino acids. V was clipped by 1 base and J by 1 base, with 11 bases between them.

This chain connects TRBV4-3 to TRBJ2-3, with TRBD2 identical over 10 bases. The germline CDR1 and CDR2 sequences are LGHNA and YSLEER. The CDR3 runs to 17 residues. Trimming at V came to 4 bases and at J to 5 bases, leaving 12 bases not matched to a gene. In DNA, the CDR3 is TGCGCCAGCAGCCTCACCTGGGGAGCGGGAGGGCAAGATACGCAGTATTTT. This gives the protein CASSLTWGAGGQDTQYF.

The chain couples TRBV5-4 to TRBJ2-3, with D hard to call. This CDR3 comprises 13 residues. Trimming shortened V by 0 bases and J by 6 bases, and 8 bases separated the two germline ends. CDR1 and CDR2 (germline): SGHNT, YYREEE (reference sequence). The CDR3 reads CASSLEAGDTQYF. The CDR3 DNA follows: TGTGCCAGCAGCTTGGAGGCCGGGGATACGCAGTATTTT.

The chain combines TRBV6-2 or TRBV6-3 with TRBJ1-5, with TRBD1 matching 11 bases. The CDR3 sequence is 16 residues long. The junction had 4 bases not matched to a gene; V was cut back by 0 bases and J by 6 bases. Germline CDR1 and CDR2: MNHEY and SVGEGT. The CDR3: CASSYSRDRGTQPQHF. DNA of the CDR3: TGTGCCAGCAGTTACTCGAGGGACAGGGGGACTCAGCCCCAGCATTTT.

V and J are TRBV15 and TRBJ2-3; 8 bases are a match to TRBD1. Trimming removed 1 base from V and 2 bases from J; junction bases left unmatched: 5. The V gene's germline CDR1 is LNHNV and CDR2 YYDKDF (reference sequence). The CDR3 spans 16 residues. The CDR3 nucleotides read TGTGCCACCAGCAGAGTGGGACAGGCGATCACAGATACGCAGTATTTT. Protein sequence: CATSRVGQAITDTQYF.

The V call is TRBV24-1, the J call TRBJ2-2, with D perhaps TRBD1 (6 bases). From germline, CDR1 is KGHDR and CDR2 SFDVKD. The CDR3 is made up of 15 amino acids. The germline V and J ends were trimmed by 6 bases and 4 bases, with 14 bases remaining between them. The CDR3 loop reads CATSRKRGSTGELFF. CDR3 bases: TGTGCCACCAGTCGCAAAAGGGGGTCCACCGGGGAGCTGTTTTTT.

The chain carries TRBV2 and TRBJ2-4, with D hard to call. This CDR3 has 14 amino acids. The V end was cut by 2 bases, the J end by 0 bases, with 5 bases between. CDR1 is SNHLY, CDR2 FYNNEI, per germline. CDR3: CASSEWVAKNIQYF. In DNA form, the CDR3 reads TGTGCCAGCAGTGAATGGGTAGCCAAAAACATTCAGTACTTC.

This clone was picked up one time. The chain combines TRBV7-2 with TRBJ1-5, with a weak D call TRBD1 (5 bases). The V end lost 3 bases, the J end lost 9 bases, and 9 bases lay between the germline ends. Germline-derived CDR1 and CDR2 are SGHTA and FQGNSA. CDR3 length: 12 residues. The CDR3 sequence: CASSFGDGPQHF. CDR3 DNA sequence: TGTGCCAGCAGCTTTGGGGACGGGCCCCAGCATTTT.